The 9 T cell receptor beta chains below all came from one sample that was sequenced in a study of T-cell reconstitution after alpha-beta-depleted transplantation in children. The TCRbeta library was prepared with unique molecular identifiers. Each CDR3 protein is one row after TCRdb ran MiXCR on the PCR reads. This sample has approximately 980,000 distinct CDR3 sequences, with around 30% found just once. The sample here was PBMCs, mostly from graft donor cells, taken 360 days after TCRalphabeta/CD19-depleted stem cell transplant. Receptor source: a boy younger than two who had a stem cell transplant for SCID, so the T cells may come from the graft donor.

V usage is TRBV20-1 and J usage is TRBJ2-1; TRBD2 is a possible D gene (5 bases). CDR3 length: 15 amino acids. The V gene's germline CDR1 is DFQATT and CDR2 SNEGSKA (reference sequence). Trimming removed 1 base at V and 4 bases at J, with 14 bases between. The CDR3 DNA follows: TGCAGTGCTAGAGGGGGTAGCCGAGGGTACAATGAGCAGTTCTTC. Its translation: CSARGGSRGYNEQFF.

This clonotype was observed a handful of times. This rearrangement joins TRBV20-1 to TRBJ2-1; D uncertain. The V end lost 2 bases, the J end lost 7 bases, and 12 bases lay between the germline ends. Germline V gene data show CDR1 as DFQATT and CDR2 as SNEGSKA (reference sequence). The length of the CDR3 is 13 residues. The CDR3 reads CSARPPLENEQFF. CDR3 DNA sequence: TGCAGTGCTAGACCCCCGCTTGAGAATGAGCAGTTCTTC.

This clonotype has just one count. The chain recombines TRBV5-1 with TRBJ2-1; no clear D. V lost 4 bases and J 0 bases, leaving 11 bases between the germline ends. The CDR3 has 15 residues. Germline assignment: CDR1 SGHRS and CDR2 YFSETQ. The CDR3 sequence: CASSHTQASYNEQFF. The CDR3 DNA sequence: TGCGCCAGCAGCCACACCCAGGCCTCCTACAATGAGCAGTTCTTC.

This clonotype occurred once. This sequence joins TRBV13 and TRBJ2-1, with D perhaps TRBD2 (6 bases). Germline CDR1 PRHDT, CDR2 FYEKMQ (reference sequence). V was shortened by 5 bases and J by 2 bases, with 19 bases between the two germline ends. The CDR3 runs to 17 residues. The CDR3 sequence is CASSRPYGAGTYNEQFF. The CDR3 DNA reads TGTGCCAGCAGCAGACCTTATGGAGCGGGCACCTACAATGAGCAGTTCTTC.

The CDR3 region is CASSQPWRGGSEQFF. The CDR3 DNA reads as TGTGCCAGCAGCCAGCCTTGGCGGGGGGGCAGTGAGCAGTTCTTC. V usage is TRBV7-9 and J usage is TRBJ2-1, with TRBD2 matching over 9 bases. The V gene end was trimmed by 5 bases and the J gene end by 9 bases; junction bases not matched to a gene: 11. The CDR3 is 15 amino acids. Germline V CDR1 and CDR2: SEHNR, FQNEAQ (reference sequence). The variable domain in full, completed from reference TRBV7-9 and TRBJ2-1, reads DTGVSQNPRHKITKRGQNVTFRCDPISEHNRLYWYRQTLGQGPEFLTYFQNEAQLEKSRLLSDRFSAERPKGSFSTLEIQRTEQGDSAMYLCASSQPWRGGSEQFFGPGTRLTVL.

This clonotype has only a few counts. The rearrangement links TRBV5-1 to TRBJ1-2; 7 bases fit TRBD1. Trimming cost V 1 base and J 8 bases; bases outside gene matches: 5. Germline V gives CDR1 SGHRS, CDR2 YFSETQ. The CDR3 is 13 amino acids. CDR3 nucleotide sequence: TGCGCCAGCAGCTTGAACGACAGGGAGGGCTACACCTTC. As protein: CASSLNDREGYTF.

This clonotype has more than one count but fewer than ten. The chain has TRBV12-3 or TRBV12-4 and TRBJ2-3; tentatively, D is TRBD2 (7 bases). The length of the CDR3 is 17 residues. Trimming shortened V by 3 bases and J by 5 bases, and 21 bases separated the two germline ends. Here the CDR3 reads CASSFPRGGPFRDTQYF. The CDR3 DNA sequence: TGTGCCAGCAGTTTCCCAAGGGGGGGGCCGTTCAGAGATACGCAGTATTTT.

The rearrangement joins TRBV5-1 to TRBJ1-5; 7 bases map to TRBD1. Germline V gene lookup returns CDR1 SGHRS and CDR2 YFSETQ. CDR3 length: 15 residues. Unmatched junction bases numbered 7, after V lost 2 bases and J lost 5 bases. In DNA, the CDR3 is TGCGCCAGCAGCTTAAGAGGGGGCGGGGATCAGCCCCAGCATTTT. Translating it yields CASSLRGGGDQPQHF.

This clonotype has a handful of counts. The chain carries TRBV12-5 and TRBJ1-1, with unresolved D. The CDR3 extends over 13 amino acids. Deletions cut 6 bases from V and 0 bases from J, with 8 bases between. Germline assignment: CDR1 LGHNT and CDR2 FRNRAP. This CDR3 is CASGLKMNTEAFF. Here the CDR3 DNA reads TGTGCTAGTGGGCTGAAAATGAACACTGAAGCTTTCTTT.